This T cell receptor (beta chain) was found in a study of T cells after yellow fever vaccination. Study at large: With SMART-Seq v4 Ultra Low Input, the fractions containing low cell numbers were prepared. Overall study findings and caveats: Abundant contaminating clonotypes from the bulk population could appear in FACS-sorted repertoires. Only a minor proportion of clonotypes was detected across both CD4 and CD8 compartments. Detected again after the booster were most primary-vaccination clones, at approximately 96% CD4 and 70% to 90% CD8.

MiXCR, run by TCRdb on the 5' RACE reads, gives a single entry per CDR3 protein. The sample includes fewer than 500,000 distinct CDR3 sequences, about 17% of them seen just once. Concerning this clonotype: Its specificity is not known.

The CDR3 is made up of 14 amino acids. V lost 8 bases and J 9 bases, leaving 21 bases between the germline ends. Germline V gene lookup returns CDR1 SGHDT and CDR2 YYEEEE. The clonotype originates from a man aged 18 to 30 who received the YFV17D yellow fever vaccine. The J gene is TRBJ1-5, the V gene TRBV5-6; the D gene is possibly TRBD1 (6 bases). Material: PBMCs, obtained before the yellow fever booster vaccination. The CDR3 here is CASSRRQEGGPQHF. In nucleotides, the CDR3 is TGTGCCAGTAGCAGGAGACAGGAGGGAGGGCCCCAGCATTTT.